In this sample, the clone carrying this TCR beta chain turned up a few times. No antigen is known for it. V shed 0 bases, J shed 4 bases, and the junction held 1 base outside the gene matches. CDR3 length: 16 amino acids. The germline V gene encodes CDR1 SGHTA and CDR2 FQGNSA. This record belongs to a study of CD8 T cells in ankylosing spondylitis. TCRdb reanalysed the 5' RACE reads using MiXCR and keeps one entry per CDR3 protein. The data show about 700,000 distinct CDR3 sequences, under 20% seen once. General study findings and limits: A TCR beta motif made of fewer than ten highly homologous variants seemed typical of ankylosing spondylitis blood.

The receptor comes from a male donor with ankylosing spondylitis. The V call is TRBV7-2, the J call TRBJ2-2; TRBD2 matches 11 bases. Specimen: blood, either unsorted or a sorted T cell fraction (not recorded which). The CDR3 protein is CASSLASGRVTGELFF. The CDR3 nucleotides are TGTGCCAGCAGCTTAGCTAGCGGGAGGGTCACCGGGGAGCTGTTTTTT.